The T cell receptor (beta chain) described here comes from a study of blood T cells in healthy people across ages. V lost 5 bases and J lost 7, with 20 bases in between. The CDR3 has 15 residues. Germline-derived CDR1 and CDR2 are MNHEY and SMNVEV (reference sequence). Sample-barcoded 5' priming and a J-beta primer mix drove a second PCR of about 6 to 11 cycles. TCRdb reanalysed the 5' RACE reads using MiXCR and keeps one entry per CDR3 protein. The data hold over a million distinct CDR3 sequences, with approximately 42% observed a single time. Material: blood. The rearrangement links TRBV27 to TRBJ1-2; D may be TRBD1 (6 bases). The receptor comes from a woman aged 18 to 35 in good health. CDR3 DNA: TGTGCCAGCAGTAAATTGTCTTCAGGGGCAGGTGGCTACACCTTC. It is translated as CASSKLSSGAGGYTF.